Below are 21 T cell receptor beta chains sequenced from a single sample in a study of OX40 agonist ivuxolimab in advanced cancers. Sequencing used immunoSEQ multiplex PCR; TCRdb keeps in-frame clones, though not all of them. Of about 35,000 clones listed, about 90% are singletons. Sequences were derived from CD4+ or CD8+ T cells sorted from blood, sampled in a trial of the OX40 agonist ivuxolimab. These receptors all come from an adult with an advanced solid tumor such as melanoma, head and neck, liver or kidney cancer.

V usage is TRBV2 and J usage is TRBJ2-1; D is unresolved. V was pared by 0 bases and J by 4 bases, with 4 bases between. This CDR3 comprises 13 residues. Per germline, CDR1 SNHLY and CDR2 FYNNEI. The CDR3 nucleotides are TGTGCCAGCAGTGAAGCCGGATACAATGAGCAGTTCTTC. This codes for CASSEAGYNEQFF. The whole variable domain, filled in from reference TRBV2 and TRBJ2-1, reads EPEVTQTPSHQVTQMGQEVILRCVPISNHLYFYWYRQILGQKVEFLVSFYNNEISEKSEIFDDQFSVERPDGSNFTLKIRSTKLEDSAMYFCASSEAGYNEQFFGPGTRLTVL.

V gene TRBV10-3 combines with J gene TRBJ1-2; 8 nucleotides agree with TRBD1. After removal of 10 bases from V and 2 bases from J, the junction contained 6 bases not matched to a gene. The germline V gene encodes CDR1 ENHRY and CDR2 SYGVKD. The CDR3 is 13 residues long. The CDR3 sequence is CATRDRKNYGYTF. CDR3 DNA sequence: TGTGCCACTCGGGACAGGAAGAACTATGGCTACACCTTC.

In its sample, this clone was seen once. The rearrangement links TRBV7-8 to TRBJ2-3; the match to TRBD2 covers 9 bases. The CDR3 totals 17 residues. After removal of 2 bases from V and 0 bases from J, the junction contained 6 bases not matched to a gene. Per germline, CDR1 SGHVS and CDR2 FQNEAQ. This chain's CDR3 is CASSLISGGLSTDTQYF. CDR3 in DNA: TGTGCCAGCAGCTTAATTAGCGGGGGCCTTAGCACAGATACGCAGTATTTT.

The chain links TRBV10-3 to TRBJ2-2, with 11 positions matching TRBD1. Trimming removed 4 bases from V and 6 bases from J; junction bases left unmatched: 10. Germline values: CDR1 ENHRY, CDR2 SYGVKD. The CDR3 extends over 17 amino acids. CDR3 nucleotides: TGTGCCATCAGTGGGTCTTCCGGGACAGGGGGGGCCGGGGAGCTGTTTTTT. Amino acids: CAISGSSGTGGAGELFF.

This chain connects TRBV6-5 to TRBJ2-5; no firm D call. The V end lost 0 bases, the J end lost 0 bases, and 2 bases lay between the germline ends. The CDR3 length is 13 residues. Germline assignment: CDR1 MNHEY and CDR2 SVGAGI. CDR3 loop: CASSYSNQETQYF. In nucleotides, the CDR3 is TGTGCCAGCAGTTACTCGAACCAAGAGACCCAGTACTTC.

This chain joins TRBV4-2 and TRBJ2-2; a weak D match, TRBD1 (6 bases). The CDR3 has 16 amino acids. The ends were cut back, 5 bases at V and 1 base at J, with 14 bases in the middle. The V gene's germline CDR1 is LGHNA and CDR2 YNFKEQ. This chain's CDR3 is CASSAGAFQNTGELFF. For the CDR3, the DNA is TGTGCCAGCAGCGCAGGGGCTTTTCAGAACACCGGGGAGCTGTTTTTT.

The V call is TRBV6-1, the J call TRBJ2-4; D possibly matches TRBD1 or TRBD2 (5 bases each). Germline values: CDR1 MNHNS, CDR2 SASEGT. CDR3 length: 15 amino acids. V was pared by 6 bases and J by 0 bases, with 12 bases between. The CDR3 protein is CASSEGPIAKNIQYF. The CDR3 bases are TGTGCCAGCAGCGAGGGACCGATAGCCAAAAACATTCAGTACTTC.

This rearrangement joins TRBV27 to TRBJ2-2; the match to TRBD1 covers 9 bases. The CDR3 extends over 16 amino acids. Germline loops: CDR1 MNHEY, CDR2 SMNVEV (reference sequence). The V segment lost 5 bases and the J segment 7 bases; nucleotides outside the gene matches: 11. The CDR3 loop reads CASSVFTGGGNGELFF. The CDR3 DNA reads as TGTGCCAGCAGTGTATTCACAGGGGGCGGGAACGGGGAGCTGTTTTTT.

This chain links TRBV11-3 with TRBJ2-2; 14 bases line up with TRBD2. V was pared by 5 bases and J by 4 bases, with 6 bases of the junction left unmatched. The CDR3 spans 17 residues. The germline V gene has CDR1 SGHNT and CDR2 YENEEA. This CDR3 reads CASSPRLAGGTTGELFF. CDR3 coding DNA: TGTGCCAGCAGCCCAAGACTAGCGGGAGGGACCACCGGGGAGCTGTTTTTT.

The rearrangement links TRBV6-5 to TRBJ2-3; TRBD1 matches at 7 bases. The V and J ends lost 6 bases and 5 bases, in that order; junction bases with no gene match: 11. Germline CDR1 reads MNHEY; CDR2 reads SVGAGI. The CDR3 is 15 residues long. CDR3 sequence reads: CASSPSTGLLDTQYF. The CDR3 DNA reads as TGTGCCAGCAGCCCATCGACAGGGTTGTTAGATACGCAGTATTTT.

The chain joins TRBV5-5 to TRBJ2-1, with 10 bases that match TRBD2. V dropped 0 bases and J dropped 9; count of bases not matched to a gene: 6. The CDR3 covers 15 residues. The germline gives CDR1 SGHKS, CDR2 YYEKEE (reference sequence). The CDR3 coding sequence is TGTGCCAGCAGCTTGGTCTTGATAGCGGGAGGTGAGCAGTTCTTC. This codes for CASSLVLIAGGEQFF.

The chain carries TRBV19 and TRBJ1-4; no definite D call. The germline CDR1 and CDR2 sequences are LNHDA and SQIVND (reference sequence). V was trimmed by 7 bases and J by 7 bases, leaving 16 bases between them. CDR3 length: 14 amino acids. In DNA form, the CDR3 reads TGTGCCAGTAATCCGACCATTTGGGGTGAAAAACTGTTTTTT. Its translation: CASNPTIWGEKLFF.

The rearrangement joins TRBV30 to TRBJ2-2; TRBD1 might be the D (6 bases). CDR1 is GTSNPN, CDR2 SVGIG, per germline (reference sequence). The V end was cut by 3 bases, the J end by 3 bases, with 11 bases between. This CDR3 region has 14 residues. CDR3 sequence reads: CAWRGDIYTGELFF. The CDR3 region has the DNA TGTGCCTGGAGGGGGGACATATACACCGGGGAGCTGTTTTTT.

The chain couples TRBV4-3 to TRBJ2-1; TRBD1 or TRBD2 may be the D gene (5 bases each). CDR1 is LGHNA and CDR2 is YSLEER in the germline V gene. Between the trimmed V and J ends, which lost 1 base and 12 bases, there was a span of 13 bases. The CDR3 runs to 13 residues. The CDR3 region has the DNA TGCGCCAGCAGCCAAGTTTTTTCGGGGCGGCAGTTCTTC. It codes for CASSQVFSGRQFF.

This rearrangement joins TRBV30 to TRBJ2-4; D uncertain. CDR3 length: 12 residues. CDR1 and CDR2 (germline): GTSNPN, SVGIG (reference sequence). Trimming removed 1 base from V and 8 bases from J, with 9 bases in between. The DNA for the CDR3 is TGTGCCTGGAGTGAGATCGCCGACATTCAGTACTTC. Residues: CAWSEIADIQYF. The whole variable domain, remainder taken from reference TRBV30 and TRBJ2-4, is SQTIHQWPATLVQPVGSPLSLECTVEGTSNPNLYWYRQAAGRGLQLLFYSVGIGQISSEVPQNLSASRPQDRQFILSSKKLLLSDSGFYLCAWSEIADIQYFGAGTRLSVL.

This sequence joins TRBV29-1 and TRBJ2-1; D gene unclear. The CDR3 sequence is 12 residues long. V was clipped by 6 bases and J by 4 bases, with 10 bases between them. Germline CDR1 SQVTM, CDR2 ANQGSEA. The CDR3 coding sequence is TGCAGCGTCAAGACACAGTACAATGAGCAGTTCTTC. Amino acid sequence: CSVKTQYNEQFF.

The gene calls are TRBV28 and TRBJ1-2; 9 bases fit TRBD1. The CDR3 is 13 residues long. Trimming at V came to 6 bases and at J to 9 bases, leaving 8 bases not matched to a gene. Germline loops: CDR1 MDHEN, CDR2 SYDVKM. CDR3 nucleotide sequence: TGTGCCAGCAGAGTACAGGGGGCGGCAAGCTACACCTTC. The encoded protein is CASRVQGAASYTF.

The chain uses TRBV27 and TRBJ2-2, with 11 bases identical to TRBD2. Germline values: CDR1 MNHEY, CDR2 SMNVEV (reference sequence). The CDR3 totals 17 residues. The junction had 7 bases not matched to a gene; V was cut back by 6 bases and J by 1 base. The CDR3: CASSSMGLAENTGELFF. The CDR3 region has the DNA TGTGCCAGCAGCTCAATGGGACTAGCGGAGAACACCGGGGAGCTGTTTTTT.

This rearrangement joins TRBV7-9 to TRBJ2-3; D is uncertain. Germline assignment: CDR1 SEHNR and CDR2 FQNEAQ (reference sequence). V was cut by 0 bases and J by 4 bases, with 8 bases left in between. The CDR3 loop spans 14 amino acids. DNA for the CDR3: TGTGCCAGCAGCTTAGCGGGGTTGGCAGATACGCAGTATTTT. Its translation is CASSLAGLADTQYF. Full variable domain (outside the CDR3, taken from reference TRBV7-9 and TRBJ2-3): DTGVSQNPRHKITKRGQNVTFRCDPISEHNRLYWYRQTLGQGPEFLTYFQNEAQLEKSRLLSDRFSAERPKGSFSTLEIQRTEQGDSAMYLCASSLAGLADTQYFGPGTRLTVL.

CDR3 amino acids: CAWSVGKGYEQYF. The CDR3 bases are TGTGCCTGGAGTGTAGGGAAGGGCTACGAGCAGTACTTC. This sequence joins TRBV30 and TRBJ2-7; D remains ambiguous. The CDR3 sequence is 13 residues long. Per germline, CDR1 GTSNPN and CDR2 SVGIG (reference sequence). Between the trimmed V and J ends, which lost 0 bases and 3 bases, there was a span of 9 bases.

CDR3 amino acids: CASSPHATGFDNEQFF. The CDR3 DNA reads TGTGCCAGCAGCCCCCACGCGACAGGGTTCGACAATGAGCAGTTCTTC. This chain joins TRBV7-3 and TRBJ2-1; 7 bases are shared with TRBD1. With 5 bases clipped from V and 5 bases from J, the junction kept 12 bases outside the gene matches. Per the germline V gene, CDR1 is SGHTA and CDR2 is FQGTGA. CDR3 length: 16 residues.